The 25 T cell receptor beta chains given below trace back to one sample, sequenced in a study of blood T cell repertoires in COVID-19. TCRdb's copy holds only in-frame clones and misses some; the assay was immunoSEQ multiplex PCR. The sample includes 200,000 to 250,000 clones, 82% of them seen just once. Source material: peripheral blood. The receptor source for this set is a woman in her sixties or seventies with COVID-19, enrolled during active disease.

J is TRBJ2-1 and V is TRBV2; TRBD1 matches 8 bases. This CDR3 region has 16 residues. The junction had 10 bases not matched to a gene; V was cut back by 5 bases and J by 4 bases. Germline V gene lookup returns CDR1 SNHLY and CDR2 FYNNEI. The CDR3 DNA follows: TGTGCCAGCAGTCTTCCTTCCGGGACAGGTTACAATGAGCAGTTCTTC. It specifies CASSLPSGTGYNEQFF.

The chain joins TRBV19 to TRBJ2-7; 7 bases fit TRBD1. The V segment lost 0 bases and the J segment 3 bases; nucleotides outside the gene matches: 8. Germline CDR1 LNHDA, CDR2 SQIVND (reference sequence). This CDR3 spans 16 amino acids. The CDR3 loop reads CASSIDLRGRLYEQYF. CDR3 DNA: TGTGCCAGTAGTATAGATCTGAGGGGGCGGCTCTACGAGCAGTACTTC.

This sequence joins TRBV5-1 and TRBJ2-3; 8 nucleotides match TRBD2. Germline CDR1 is SGHRS and CDR2 is YFSETQ. The CDR3 is 14 amino acids. With 4 bases clipped from V and 6 bases from J, the junction kept 7 bases outside the gene matches. CDR3 DNA sequence: TGCGCCAGCAGCACAAGCGGGAGCCCTGATACGCAGTATTTT. It codes for CASSTSGSPDTQYF.

This chain uses TRBV7-2 with TRBJ1-2; a possible D gene is TRBD1 (6 bases). The CDR3 has 14 amino acids. Germline V gene sequence: CDR1 SGHTA, CDR2 FQGNSA. V lost 1 base and J 5 bases, leaving 11 bases between the germline ends. CDR3 region: CASSLDGTSYGYTF. The CDR3 DNA follows: TGTGCCAGCAGCTTAGACGGGACATCTTATGGCTACACCTTC.

The chain carries TRBV6-2 or TRBV6-3 and TRBJ2-6, with a weak D call TRBD2 (5 bases). Germline V gene sequence: CDR1 MNHEY, CDR2 SVGEGT. The CDR3 runs to 15 residues. Trimming shortened V by 0 bases and J by 3 bases, and 6 bases separated the two germline ends. The CDR3 spells CASSYSGVGANVLTF. In DNA, the CDR3 is TGTGCCAGCAGTTACTCCGGGGTTGGGGCCAACGTCCTGACTTTC.

This chain links TRBV15 with TRBJ1-5; TRBD1 matches 11 bases. The germline V gene encodes CDR1 LNHNV and CDR2 YYDKDF (reference sequence). The J segment lost 1 base and the V segment lost 1 base, leaving 15 bases of the junction unmatched. The CDR3 sequence is 21 residues long. CDR3 in DNA: TGTGCCACCAGCAGAGCTCCTCTCGGGACAGGGGGGATAGTGAGCAATCAGCCCCAGCATTTT. Protein product: CATSRAPLGTGGIVSNQPQHF.

The chain employs TRBV24-1 and TRBJ2-2, with 8 positions matching TRBD1. Germline V gives CDR1 KGHDR, CDR2 SFDVKD. The CDR3 extends over 16 amino acids. V lost 4 bases and J lost 4; bases outside the gene matches: 7. The CDR3 DNA is TGTGCCACCAGTGAGCTAGGACAGGGTGGCACCGGGGAGCTGTTTTTT. This encodes CATSELGQGGTGELFF.

The J gene is TRBJ2-5, the V gene TRBV11-2; 8 nucleotides align to TRBD1. Germline CDR1 SGHAT, CDR2 FQNNGV. The CDR3 spans 14 residues. Trimming cost V 8 bases and J 2 bases; bases outside gene matches: 7. The CDR3 sequence is CASSNRGRQETQYF. CDR3 DNA: TGTGCCAGCTCAAACAGGGGGAGGCAAGAGACCCAGTACTTC.

The chain is built from TRBV3-1 (or the pseudogene TRBV3-2) and TRBJ1-2, with 8 bases fitting TRBD1. V was clipped by 5 bases and J by 3 bases; unmatched bases: 2. Per the germline V gene, CDR1 is LGHDT and CDR2 is YNNKEL (reference sequence). This CDR3 region has 13 residues. The CDR3 sequence: CASSSGGHYGYTF. The CDR3, as DNA: TGTGCCAGCAGCTCAGGGGGCCACTATGGCTACACCTTC.

This clone has just one count. The chain employs TRBV6-1 and TRBJ1-1; D gene unclear. The CDR3 has 13 amino acids. V shed 5 bases and J shed 1 base, with 8 bases lying between them. The germline V gene has CDR1 MNHNS and CDR2 SASEGT. The CDR3 bases are TGTGCCAGCAGTTTACTAGAGAACACTGAAGCTTTCTTT. This sequence encodes CASSLLENTEAFF.

This chain uses TRBV5-1 with TRBJ2-3; possibly TRBD2 for D (6 bases). The germline V gene encodes CDR1 SGHRS and CDR2 YFSETQ. This CDR3 has 17 residues. V lost 0 bases to trimming and J lost 2 bases, with 16 bases between them. The CDR3 DNA follows: TGCGCCAGCAGCTTGGGAATTGGGGGAGGAGACACAGATACGCAGTATTTT. Its protein product is CASSLGIGGGDTDTQYF. Supplemented by reference TRBV5-1 and TRBJ2-3, the full variable domain reads KAGVTQTPRYLIKTRGQQVTLSCSPISGHRSVSWYQQTPGQGLQFLFEYFSETQRNKGNFPGRFSGRQFSNSRSEMNVSTLELGDSALYLCASSLGIGGGDTDTQYFGPGTRLTVL.

The V call is TRBV5-1, the J call TRBJ1-2; D gene ambiguous. V shed 1 base and J shed 1 base, with 8 bases lying between them. The germline V gene encodes CDR1 SGHRS and CDR2 YFSETQ. CDR3 size: 14 residues. The CDR3 DNA is TGCGCCAGCAGCTTGAACCGGGATAACTATGGCTACACCTTC. Translating gives CASSLNRDNYGYTF.

This chain links TRBV5-1 with TRBJ2-7, with TRBD2 matching 8 bases. CDR1 is SGHRS and CDR2 is YFSETQ in the germline V gene. Trimming removed 2 bases from V and 1 base from J; junction bases left unmatched: 8. This CDR3 spans 16 amino acids. The DNA for the CDR3 is TGCGCCAGCAGCTTAACCGGGACTAGTGGGTCCTACGAGCAGTACTTC. Residues: CASSLTGTSGSYEQYF.

The chain uses TRBV2 and TRBJ1-4; TRBD1 aligns across 7 bases. The J segment lost 4 bases and the V segment lost 7 bases, leaving 9 bases of the junction unmatched. The CDR3 extends over 15 amino acids. The germline CDR1 and CDR2 sequences are SNHLY and FYNNEI. The CDR3 here is CASTKTGTVNEKLFF. CDR3 DNA sequence: TGTGCCAGCACTAAAACCGGGACAGTTAATGAAAAACTGTTTTTT.

J is TRBJ2-2 and V is TRBV6-1, with 7 bases that match TRBD1. From germline, CDR1 is MNHNS and CDR2 SASEGT. V shed 4 bases, J shed 1 base, and the junction held 6 bases outside the gene matches. This CDR3 has 16 amino acids. The CDR3 reads CASSGQGQLNTGELFF. Written as DNA, the CDR3 is TGTGCCAGCAGTGGACAGGGACAGCTGAACACCGGGGAGCTGTTTTTT.

This clone was seen more than once but under ten times. The chain has TRBV5-4 and TRBJ1-1; D is unclear. CDR1 and CDR2 from the germline V gene are SGHNT and YYREEE (reference sequence). Between the trimmed V and J ends, which lost 0 bases and 5 bases, there was a span of 11 bases. This CDR3 is built from 14 residues. Here the CDR3 reads CASSLDGVKTEAFF. The CDR3 bases are TGTGCCAGCAGCTTGGATGGAGTCAAAACTGAAGCTTTCTTT.

This rearrangement joins TRBV4-1 to TRBJ2-7; no reliable D call. Germline CDR1 is MGHRA and CDR2 is YSYEKL. The V and J ends lost 3 bases and 7 bases respectively, with 7 bases between them. The CDR3 length is 11 residues. The CDR3 loop reads CASSHTGEQYF. CDR3 coding DNA: TGCGCCAGCAGCCATACGGGTGAGCAGTACTTC.

The chain employs TRBV27 and TRBJ2-1; 12 nucleotides align to TRBD2. Looked up from germline, CDR1 is MNHEY and CDR2 is SMNVEV (reference sequence). V trimming: 5 bases; J trimming: 8 bases; junction bases outside the gene matches: 7. This CDR3 has 15 amino acids. This CDR3 is CASSVGTSGSDEQFF. The CDR3 DNA is TGTGCCAGCAGTGTAGGGACTAGCGGGTCGGATGAGCAGTTCTTC.

The V and J genes are TRBV29-1 and TRBJ2-1, with a weak D call TRBD2 (6 bases). Germline V gives CDR1 SQVTM, CDR2 ANQGSEA. The ends were cut back, 8 bases at V and 10 bases at J, with 18 bases in the middle. The CDR3 runs 12 residues. In DNA, the CDR3 is TGCAGCCTATTGTCTGTGGGGAGGGAGCAGTTCTTC. Translating gives CSLLSVGREQFF.

The V call is TRBV7-8, the J call TRBJ2-3; 14 bases map to TRBD2. This CDR3 contains 19 residues. Trimming removed 3 bases from V and 1 base from J; junction bases left unmatched: 9. In germline, CDR1 is SGHVS, CDR2 FQNEAQ. CDR3 region: CASSLTSGREGRRTDTQYF. The DNA of the CDR3 is TGTGCCAGCAGCTTGACTAGCGGGAGGGAGGGGAGACGCACAGATACGCAGTATTTT.

DNA of the CDR3: TGTGCCAGCAGCTTAGTGTCCGGGACTAGCGGGAGGGCGAATGAGCAGTTCTTC. It yields the protein CASSLVSGTSGRANEQFF. This chain links TRBV7-2 with TRBJ2-1; 16 bases line up with TRBD2. The CDR3 runs 18 residues. The V gene's germline CDR1 is SGHTA and CDR2 FQGNSA. Unmatched junction bases numbered 7, after V lost 1 base and J lost 7 bases.

The chain couples TRBV10-1 to TRBJ2-5; 7 bases are shared with TRBD1. Germline lookup yields CDR1 WNHNN and CDR2 SYGVQD (reference sequence). The V gene end was trimmed by 6 bases and the J gene end by 2 bases; junction bases not matched to a gene: 12. The CDR3 loop spans 16 amino acids. The CDR3 here is CASRSPGQPFQETQYF. The CDR3 nucleotides read TGCGCCAGCAGGAGCCCGGGACAGCCATTTCAAGAGACCCAGTACTTC.

CDR3 sequence reads: CASSLSSPPYEQYF. CDR3 in DNA: TGTGCCAGCAGTTTAAGCTCCCCCCCCTACGAGCAGTACTTC. V gene TRBV28 combines with J gene TRBJ2-7; D call uncertain. From germline, CDR1 is MDHEN and CDR2 SYDVKM. V was trimmed by 2 bases and J by 2 bases, leaving 10 bases between them. This CDR3 comprises 14 residues.

The chain couples TRBV5-6 to TRBJ1-5; 8 bases are shared with TRBD1. After removal of 2 bases from V and 1 base from J, the junction contained 11 bases not matched to a gene. Per the germline V gene, CDR1 is SGHDT and CDR2 is YYEEEE. This CDR3 is built from 18 residues. CDR3 sequence: CASSFSGTGFLSNQPQHF. The CDR3 coding sequence is TGTGCCAGCAGCTTCTCCGGGACAGGTTTCTTAAGCAATCAGCCCCAGCATTTT.

This chain links TRBV9 with TRBJ2-3; D might be TRBD2 (5 bases). CDR3 length: 15 residues. Germline CDR1 SGDLS, CDR2 YYNGEE. The V and J ends lost 1 base and 10 bases respectively, with 19 bases between them. CDR3 in DNA: TGTGCCAGCAGCGTAAGTCCCTCCGTCGCGGGCGCGCAGTATTTT. Protein: CASSVSPSVAGAQYF.